The 21 T cell receptor beta chains below come from one sample, sequenced in a study of control samples from healthy donors and cancer patients. Sequencing used immunoSEQ multiplex PCR; TCRdb keeps in-frame clones, though not all of them. The data contain 150,000 to 200,000 clones, around 91% of them singletons. Input material: blood. These receptors came from a woman in her forties or fifties in good health.

A single count supports this clone. V is TRBV7-9 and J is TRBJ2-5; 8 bases agree with TRBD1. Germline V CDR1 and CDR2: SEHNR, FQNEAQ (reference sequence). The CDR3 has 15 amino acids. V was pared by 1 base and J by 7 bases, with 8 bases of the junction left unmatched. CDR3 bases: TGTGCCAGCAGCTTAGTCGTAGACAGGGGCGCGACCCAGTACTTC. It yields the protein CASSLVVDRGATQYF.

This sequence joins TRBV30 and TRBJ2-3; TRBD2 is a possible D gene (6 bases). V was cut by 1 base and J by 6 bases, with 20 bases left in between. The CDR3 length is 16 residues. Germline V CDR1 and CDR2: GTSNPN, SVGIG (reference sequence). CDR3 in DNA: TGTGCCTGGAGTGGGGGAAGGCGGGGCCCTGGGGATACGCAGTATTTT. Its translation: CAWSGGRRGPGDTQYF.

The chain recombines TRBV5-1 with TRBJ2-2; no firm D call. CDR3 length equals 15 residues. Germline V gene sequence: CDR1 SGHRS, CDR2 YFSETQ. Between the trimmed V and J ends, which lost 1 base and 6 bases, there was a span of 13 bases. The CDR3 reads CASSLWSSSSGELFF. DNA for the CDR3: TGCGCCAGCAGCTTGTGGTCCTCCTCGTCCGGGGAGCTGTTTTTT.

The rearrangement uses TRBV12-1 and TRBJ1-1; the D call TRBD1 from the table was never checked on the DNA. TRBV12-1 is an annotated pseudogene. The CDR3 has 18 amino acids. The CDR3 DNA reads TGTGCCAGCAGCGCCACCGCCGGGACAAGGTATTGGAACACTGAAGCTTTCTTT. Translation gives CASSATAGTRYWNTEAFF.

The chain carries TRBV5-6 and TRBJ1-6; D may be TRBD1 (6 bases). The CDR3 contains 16 residues. The V and J ends lost 3 bases and 0 bases respectively, with 10 bases between them. Germline CDR1 is SGHDT and CDR2 is YYEEEE. The CDR3 spells CASSSQGSSYNSPLHF. The CDR3 coding sequence is TGTGCCAGCAGCTCCCAGGGGAGCTCCTATAATTCACCCCTCCACTTT.

This chain joins TRBV28 and TRBJ1-5; D uncertain. Germline values: CDR1 MDHEN, CDR2 SYDVKM. Trimming stripped 6 bases from V and 0 bases from J, with 3 bases between. This CDR3 has 12 amino acids. Here the CDR3 DNA reads TGTGCCAGCAGGGGTAGCAATCAGCCCCAGCATTTT. It is translated as CASRGSNQPQHF.

This chain connects TRBV29-1 to TRBJ1-1; no clear D gene. This CDR3 is built from 12 residues. CDR1 is SQVTM, CDR2 ANQGSEA, per germline. V lost 5 bases and J lost 8, with 15 bases in between. CDR3 sequence reads: CSVRPLPEEAFF. CDR3 DNA: TGCAGCGTTCGCCCTCTTCCTGAGGAAGCTTTCTTT.

This chain uses TRBV4-2 with TRBJ2-6; 8 positions match TRBD2. V lost 3 bases to trimming and J lost 3 bases; unmatched junction nucleotides: 7. Germline values: CDR1 LGHNA, CDR2 YNFKEQ. This CDR3 contains 17 residues. Here the CDR3 DNA reads TGTGCCAGCAGCCAGGGGACTAGTACGAGTGGGGCCAACGTCCTGACTTTC. It translates to CASSQGTSTSGANVLTF.

The DNA of the CDR3 is TGTGCCAGCAGCCTACAGGGGGGAACTTATGGCTACACCTTC. Translation: CASSLQGGTYGYTF. This sequence joins TRBV7-8 and TRBJ1-2; 8 bases align to TRBD1. CDR3 size: 14 residues. J was trimmed by 5 bases and V by 5 bases; bases with no gene match: 7. Germline lookup yields CDR1 SGHVS and CDR2 FQNEAQ.

The genes are TRBV18 and TRBJ1-1; TRBD1 is a possible D gene (5 bases). Trimming cost V 0 bases and J 3 bases, with 17 bases left between them. CDR1 and CDR2 from the germline V gene are KGHSH and LQKENI. The CDR3 totals 17 residues. CDR3 sequence reads: CASSPPRVGHLDTEAFF. DNA for the CDR3: TGTGCCAGCTCACCACCGAGGGTAGGACATTTGGACACTGAAGCTTTCTTT.

A few counts support this clone. The V and J genes are TRBV5-5 and TRBJ2-1; possible D gene TRBD2, 7 bases. The CDR3 length is 15 residues. Germline V CDR1 and CDR2: SGHKS, YYEKEE (reference sequence). Trimming cost V 4 bases and J 3 bases, with 14 bases left between them. Here the CDR3 DNA reads TGTGCCAGCAGCCCCGGGGGGCTAATCTACAATGAGCAGTTCTTC. It codes for CASSPGGLIYNEQFF.

This chain uses TRBV5-1 with TRBJ2-5; 9 nucleotides agree with TRBD1. Germline V CDR1 and CDR2: SGHRS, YFSETQ. The CDR3 sequence is 15 residues long. V shed 2 bases, J shed 5 bases, and the junction held 7 bases outside the gene matches. Here the CDR3 reads CASSFSLGQGETQYF. CDR3 DNA sequence: TGCGCCAGCAGCTTTTCCTTAGGACAGGGGGAGACCCAGTACTTC.

The J gene is TRBJ2-7, the V gene TRBV9; the D is unclear. Germline V gene lookup returns CDR1 SGDLS and CDR2 YYNGEE. The CDR3 contains 13 residues. The ends were cut back, 0 bases at V and 6 bases at J, with 10 bases in the middle. CDR3: CASSVEAKREQYF. CDR3 in DNA: TGTGCCAGCAGCGTAGAGGCCAAACGCGAGCAGTACTTC.

Worth noting for this clone: Additional DNA sequences in this sample encode the identical CDR3. The rearrangement uses TRBV5-1 and TRBJ2-5, with TRBD1 identical over 11 bases. CDR3 length: 13 residues. The V segment lost 7 bases and the J segment 4 bases; nucleotides outside the gene matches: 3. From germline, CDR1 is SGHRS and CDR2 YFSETQ. The CDR3 protein is CASGQGARETQYF. CDR3 DNA: TGCGCCAGCGGACAGGGGGCGAGAGAGACCCAGTACTTC.

The J gene is TRBJ1-1, the V gene TRBV18; D remains ambiguous. Trimming took 3 bases from V and 1 from J, leaving 9 bases between them. The CDR3 is made up of 14 amino acids. Germline CDR1 KGHSH, CDR2 LQKENI. The CDR3 loop is CASSPRGGNTEAFF. The DNA of the CDR3 is TGTGCCAGCTCACCCCGCGGTGGGAACACTGAAGCTTTCTTT.

The chain couples TRBV12-3 or TRBV12-4 to TRBJ2-1; D is unresolved. V lost 4 bases and J 6 bases, leaving 7 bases between the germline ends. The CDR3 totals 12 residues. The CDR3 nucleotides read TGTGCCAGCAGTTCCCAACTCAATGAGCAGTTCTTC. Translated, it gives CASSSQLNEQFF.

The rearrangement joins TRBV5-5 to TRBJ1-2; a possible D gene is TRBD1 (5 bases). CDR1 is SGHKS and CDR2 is YYEKEE in the germline V gene (reference sequence). Trimming cost V 0 bases and J 7 bases, with 10 bases left between them. The CDR3 is 13 residues long. The CDR3 here is CASSLGAGSGYTF. For the CDR3, the DNA is TGTGCCAGCAGCTTGGGGGCAGGGAGTGGCTACACCTTC.

This clone was picked up one time. The gene calls are TRBV7-3 and TRBJ2-3; 7 bases fit TRBD2. V lost 3 bases, J lost 5 bases, and 8 bases stayed unmatched. The CDR3 runs to 15 residues. The V gene's germline CDR1 is SGHTA and CDR2 FQGTGA. The DNA of the CDR3 is TGTGCCAGCAGCTTGACAAGCGGGATCGGAGATACGCAGTATTTT. Translating it yields CASSLTSGIGDTQYF.

The gene calls are TRBV12-3 or TRBV12-4 and TRBJ1-5, with D unclear. This CDR3 contains 13 residues. Trimming left V 2 bases short and J 4 bases short, with 6 bases between. CDR3 sequence: CASSLTANQPQHF. The CDR3 DNA reads TGTGCCAGCAGTTTAACGGCTAATCAGCCCCAGCATTTT.

The chain uses TRBV7-9 and TRBJ1-5; D not resolved. Between the trimmed V and J ends, which lost 5 bases and 0 bases, there was a span of 11 bases. The CDR3 extends over 15 amino acids. Germline V gene data show CDR1 as SEHNR and CDR2 as FQNEAQ (reference sequence). This CDR3 is CASSPPGSSNQPQHF. The CDR3 DNA follows: TGTGCCAGCAGCCCCCCGGGCAGTAGCAATCAGCCCCAGCATTTT.

This chain links TRBV6-2 or TRBV6-3 with TRBJ2-5; D is uncertain. The CDR3 has 18 residues. The germline CDR1 and CDR2 sequences are MNHEY and SVGEGT. V lost 2 bases, J lost 5 bases, and 24 bases lay in between. CDR3 bases: TGTGCCAGCAGTTACCTAACCCGGAGTGGTACGTCCAGGGAGACCCAGTACTTC. This sequence encodes CASSYLTRSGTSRETQYF.